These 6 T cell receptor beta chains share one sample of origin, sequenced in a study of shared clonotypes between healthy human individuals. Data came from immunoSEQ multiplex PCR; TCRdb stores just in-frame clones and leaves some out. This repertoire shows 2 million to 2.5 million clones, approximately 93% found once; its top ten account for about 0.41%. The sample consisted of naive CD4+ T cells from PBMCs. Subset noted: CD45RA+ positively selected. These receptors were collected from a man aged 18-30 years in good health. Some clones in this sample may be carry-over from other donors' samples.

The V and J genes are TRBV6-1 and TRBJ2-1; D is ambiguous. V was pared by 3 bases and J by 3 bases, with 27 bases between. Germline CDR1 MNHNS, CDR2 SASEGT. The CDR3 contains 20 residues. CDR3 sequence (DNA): TGTGCCAGCAGTGAGGTTGGCAATAGAATAAGCCCAAGACTCTACAATGAGCAGTTCTTC. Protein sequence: CASSEVGNRISPRLYNEQFF.

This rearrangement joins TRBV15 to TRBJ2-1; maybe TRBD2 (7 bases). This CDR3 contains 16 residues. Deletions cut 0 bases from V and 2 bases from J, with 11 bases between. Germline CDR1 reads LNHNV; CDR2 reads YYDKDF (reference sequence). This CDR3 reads CATSREGAGAYNEQFF. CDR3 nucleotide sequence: TGTGCCACCAGCAGAGAGGGGGCGGGGGCCTACAATGAGCAGTTCTTC.

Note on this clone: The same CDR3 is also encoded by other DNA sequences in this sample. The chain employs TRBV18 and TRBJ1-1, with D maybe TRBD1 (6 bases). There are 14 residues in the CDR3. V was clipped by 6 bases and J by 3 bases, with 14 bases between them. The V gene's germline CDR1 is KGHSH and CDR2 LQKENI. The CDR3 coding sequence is TGTGCCAGCTCGCAGACAGGAGGGGACACTGAAGCTTTCTTT. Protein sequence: CASSQTGGDTEAFF.

The CDR3 region is CAITIGQDYGYTF. The CDR3 region has the DNA TGTGCCATCACCATTGGACAGGACTATGGCTACACCTTC. The chain combines TRBV10-3 with TRBJ1-2; 7 bases are a match to TRBD1. The V gene end was trimmed by 7 bases and the J gene end by 3 bases; junction bases not matched to a gene: 5. Per germline, CDR1 ENHRY and CDR2 SYGVKD. This CDR3 contains 13 residues.

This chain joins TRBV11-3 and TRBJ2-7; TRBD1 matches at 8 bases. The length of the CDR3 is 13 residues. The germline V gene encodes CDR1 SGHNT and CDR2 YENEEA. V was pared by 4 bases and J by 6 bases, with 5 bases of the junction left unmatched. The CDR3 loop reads CASSSGTGREQYF. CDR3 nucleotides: TGTGCCAGCAGCTCAGGGACAGGACGCGAGCAGTACTTC.

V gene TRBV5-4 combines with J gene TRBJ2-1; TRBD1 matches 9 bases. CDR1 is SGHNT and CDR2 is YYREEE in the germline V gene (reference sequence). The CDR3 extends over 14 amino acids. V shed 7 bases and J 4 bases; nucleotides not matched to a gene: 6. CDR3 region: CASQVGTGYNEQFF. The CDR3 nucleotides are TGTGCCAGCCAAGTCGGGACAGGGTACAATGAGCAGTTCTTC.